This passage covers 21 T cell receptor beta chains from one sample sequenced in a study of blood T cell repertoires in COVID-19. Libraries were prepared by immunoSEQ multiplex PCR; TCRdb keeps only in-frame clonotypes and omits some of them. The repertoire holds about 170,000 clones, roughly 91% seen once, with approximately 4.6% in the top ten. What was sequenced was peripheral blood. Source of these receptors: a man between 18 and 29 years old with COVID-19, enrolled during active disease.

The chain is built from TRBV24-1 and TRBJ1-5, with unresolved D. CDR3 length equals 13 residues. CDR1 KGHDR and CDR2 SFDVKD come from the germline V gene. V dropped 7 bases and J dropped 1 base, with 7 bases sitting between them. The CDR3: CATRDISNQPQHF. As DNA, the CDR3 is TGTGCCACCAGAGACATAAGCAATCAGCCCCAGCATTTT.

The chain combines TRBV19 with TRBJ1-5; D possibly corresponds to TRBD1 (6 bases). The CDR3 sequence is 14 residues long. V was trimmed by 3 bases and J by 5 bases, leaving 11 bases between them. The germline gives CDR1 LNHDA, CDR2 SQIVND (reference sequence). CDR3 amino acids: CASSITGMHQPQHF. In DNA form, the CDR3 reads TGTGCCAGTAGTATTACAGGGATGCATCAGCCCCAGCATTTT.

This chain links TRBV9 with TRBJ2-1; D is perhaps TRBD2 (5 bases). Germline CDR1 SGDLS, CDR2 YYNGEE. The CDR3 is 16 amino acids. The ends were cut back, 4 bases at V and 3 bases at J, with 17 bases in the middle. In DNA form, the CDR3 reads TGTGCCAGCAGCCGCCCGTCAGGAGGTTACTACAATGAGCAGTTCTTC. Translation gives CASSRPSGGYYNEQFF.

This rearrangement joins TRBV27 to TRBJ2-4; 7 bases align to TRBD1. This CDR3 is built from 14 residues. Trimming removed 3 bases from V and 4 bases from J; junction bases left unmatched: 3. Germline values: CDR1 MNHEY, CDR2 SMNVEV (reference sequence). The CDR3 here is CASSFGRGKNIQYF. In DNA, the CDR3 is TGTGCCAGCAGTTTTGGCAGGGGGAAAAACATTCAGTACTTC.

V usage is TRBV4-1 and J usage is TRBJ2-1, with TRBD2 matching 7 bases. V trimming: 3 bases; J trimming: 10 bases; junction bases outside the gene matches: 30. The CDR3 loop spans 21 amino acids. Germline loops: CDR1 MGHRA, CDR2 YSYEKL. The CDR3 bases are TGCGCCAGCAGCCATAACTCCCGGACTAGTTTTTTTGTTGGATCCTCGGAGGAGCAGTTCTTC. Translation gives CASSHNSRTSFFVGSSEEQFF.

The CDR3 spells CASSYSVEGGNEQFF. The CDR3 DNA sequence: TGTGCCAGCAGTTACTCCGTGGAAGGGGGCAATGAGCAGTTCTTC. V is TRBV6-5 and J is TRBJ2-1; TRBD1 might be the D (6 bases). Germline assignment: CDR1 MNHEY and CDR2 SVGAGI. Trimming took 0 bases from V and 6 from J, leaving 12 bases between them. The CDR3 is 15 residues long.

This chain connects TRBV7-9 to TRBJ2-3, with TRBD2 matching over 14 bases. Germline CDR1 and CDR2: SEHNR and FQNEAQ (reference sequence). Unmatched junction bases numbered 9, after V lost 4 bases and J lost 3 bases. The CDR3 totals 18 residues. The DNA of the CDR3 is TGTGCCAGCAGCTCTCGACTAGCGGGAGGGCCCTCGACAGATACGCAGTATTTT. Protein sequence: CASSSRLAGGPSTDTQYF.

The count of this clone is one. This sequence joins TRBV18 and TRBJ2-3; D may be TRBD2 (7 bases). The CDR3 has 15 residues. Germline-derived CDR1 and CDR2 are KGHSH and LQKENI. Trimming removed 5 bases at V and 0 bases at J, with 12 bases between. In DNA form, the CDR3 reads TGTGCCAGCTCAAGGGGGGGCCTGAGCACAGATACGCAGTATTTT. Protein sequence: CASSRGGLSTDTQYF.

This sequence joins TRBV27 and TRBJ2-1, with a possible D match to TRBD2 (5 bases). Looked up from germline, CDR1 is MNHEY and CDR2 is SMNVEV (reference sequence). V was clipped by 4 bases and J by 0 bases, with 13 bases between them. The CDR3 covers 16 residues. The CDR3 region is CASSSPGRSSYNEQFF. The CDR3 DNA sequence: TGTGCCAGCAGTTCTCCGGGAAGGAGCTCCTACAATGAGCAGTTCTTC.

The chain employs TRBV4-2 and TRBJ2-7, with a weak D call TRBD2 (5 bases). CDR1 LGHNA and CDR2 YNFKEQ come from the germline V gene. The V end lost 0 bases, the J end lost 0 bases, and 12 bases lay between the germline ends. The CDR3 spans 16 residues. Here the CDR3 reads CASSQERAGDSYEQYF. CDR3 in DNA: TGTGCCAGCAGCCAAGAACGGGCCGGGGACTCCTACGAGCAGTACTTC.

The chain employs TRBV5-4 and TRBJ2-3, with D maybe TRBD2 (6 bases). V dropped 0 bases and J dropped 2 bases, with 13 bases sitting between them. CDR1 SGHNT and CDR2 YYREEE come from the germline V gene (reference sequence). The CDR3 runs to 16 residues. The CDR3 DNA reads as TGTGCCAGCAGCTTGGATCGCGGGACCGCCACAGATACGCAGTATTTT. This gives the protein CASSLDRGTATDTQYF.

This sequence joins TRBV24-1 and TRBJ2-3; TRBD2 aligns across 11 bases. Unmatched junction bases numbered 4, after V lost 7 bases and J lost 2 bases. The CDR3 totals 15 residues. Germline V gives CDR1 KGHDR, CDR2 SFDVKD. The CDR3 loop is CATRPSGRTTDTQYF. The DNA of the CDR3 is TGTGCCACCAGGCCTAGCGGGAGGACCACAGATACGCAGTATTTT.

The chain joins TRBV14 to TRBJ2-1, with 7 nucleotides matching TRBD2. The germline CDR1 and CDR2 sequences are SGHDN and FVKESK. The CDR3 sequence is 17 residues long. Germline trimming cut 3 bases from V and 4 bases from J; bases unmatched to any gene: 12. The CDR3 loop reads CASSHENLAEIYNEQFF. As DNA, the CDR3 is TGTGCCAGCAGCCACGAAAACCTAGCGGAAATTTACAATGAGCAGTTCTTC.

V usage is TRBV14 and J usage is TRBJ2-3; 7 nucleotides match TRBD1. This CDR3 has 16 residues. Germline CDR1 reads SGHDN; CDR2 reads FVKESK. V was pared by 6 bases and J by 3 bases, with 12 bases of the junction left unmatched. The CDR3 DNA sequence: TGTGCCAGCAGTGCAGACAGGGTTATGAGGACAGATACGCAGTATTTT. Encoded protein: CASSADRVMRTDTQYF.

The chain joins TRBV7-9 to TRBJ2-7, with 8 positions matching TRBD1. CDR1 SEHNR and CDR2 FQNEAQ come from the germline V gene (reference sequence). This CDR3 contains 14 residues. The trim removed 1 base at V and 4 bases at J, leaving 3 bases unmatched. CDR3 bases: TGTGCCAGCAGCTTAGTCGGACAGGGTTACGAGCAGTACTTC. It encodes CASSLVGQGYEQYF.

This clone came up once. V usage is TRBV19 and J usage is TRBJ1-1; TRBD1 matches at 8 bases. The CDR3 totals 15 residues. CDR1 and CDR2 (germline): LNHDA, SQIVND (reference sequence). V was clipped by 6 bases and J by 2 bases; unmatched bases: 8. The CDR3 sequence: CASSTATGANTEAFF. The CDR3 DNA reads as TGTGCCAGTAGCACCGCGACAGGGGCTAACACTGAAGCTTTCTTT.

The chain uses TRBV28 and TRBJ2-5, with 11 nucleotides matching TRBD1. This CDR3 is built from 16 residues. Germline trimming cut 2 bases from V and 2 bases from J; bases unmatched to any gene: 4. The germline V gene encodes CDR1 MDHEN and CDR2 SYDVKM. This chain's CDR3 is CASSLTDRGQQETQYF. The CDR3 bases are TGTGCCAGCAGTTTAACGGACAGGGGGCAACAAGAGACCCAGTACTTC.

The rearrangement links TRBV27 to TRBJ2-1; TRBD2 matches 14 bases. The V gene end was trimmed by 6 bases and the J gene end by 7 bases; junction bases not matched to a gene: 14. CDR3 size: 18 residues. Germline lookup yields CDR1 MNHEY and CDR2 SMNVEV (reference sequence). The CDR3 DNA sequence: TGTGCCAGCAGCAAACTCTTCCCGGGACTAGCGGGAGTTAATGAGCAGTTCTTC. Amino acids: CASSKLFPGLAGVNEQFF.

The J gene is TRBJ2-7, the V gene TRBV25-1; 8 nucleotides match TRBD2. This CDR3 has 15 amino acids. V gave up 4 bases and J gave up 5 bases; unmatched junction bases: 10. Germline V lookup: CDR1 MGHDK, CDR2 SYGVNS. The CDR3 DNA reads as TGTGCCAGCAGTGTTCGGGAGGGAGGGTCAAACGAGCAGTACTTC. It codes for CASSVREGGSNEQYF.

The rearrangement links TRBV4-2 to TRBJ2-2; weak D call: TRBD2 (5 bases). Looked up from germline, CDR1 is LGHNA and CDR2 is YNFKEQ. The CDR3 runs to 16 residues. The V gene lost 3 bases and the J gene lost 2 bases, with 13 bases spanning the gap. DNA of the CDR3: TGTGCCAGCAGCCAGTCGTGGGAGTTAAACACCGGGGAGCTGTTTTTT. This sequence encodes CASSQSWELNTGELFF.

J is TRBJ2-3 and V is TRBV24-1, with D possibly matching TRBD1 (5 bases). The CDR3 spans 16 residues. V was pared by 3 bases and J by 0 bases, with 12 bases between. Per germline, CDR1 KGHDR and CDR2 SFDVKD. CDR3 protein: CATSDATAPSTDTQYF. DNA for the CDR3: TGTGCCACCAGTGATGCGACAGCCCCTAGCACAGATACGCAGTATTTT.